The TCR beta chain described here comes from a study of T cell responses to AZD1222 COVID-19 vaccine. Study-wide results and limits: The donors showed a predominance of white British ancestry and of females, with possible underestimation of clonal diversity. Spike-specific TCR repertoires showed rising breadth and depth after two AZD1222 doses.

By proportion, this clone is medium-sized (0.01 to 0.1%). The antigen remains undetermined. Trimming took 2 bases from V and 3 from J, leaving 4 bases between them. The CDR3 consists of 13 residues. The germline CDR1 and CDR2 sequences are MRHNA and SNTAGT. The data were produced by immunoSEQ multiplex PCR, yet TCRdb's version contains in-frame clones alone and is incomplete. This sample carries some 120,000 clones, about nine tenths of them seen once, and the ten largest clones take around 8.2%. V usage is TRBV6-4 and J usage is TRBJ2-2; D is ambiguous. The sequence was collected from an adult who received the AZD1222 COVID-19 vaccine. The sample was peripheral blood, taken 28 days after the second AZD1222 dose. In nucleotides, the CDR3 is TGTGCCAGCAGTGACAGGGACACCGGGGAGCTGTTTTTT. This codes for CASSDRDTGELFF.